This TCR beta chain was documented in a study of cytomegalovirus exposure and HLA in healthy donors. Study results and caveats: There were over 150 TCR beta chains listed as cytomegalovirus-associated.

The CDR3 covers 15 residues. CDR1 and CDR2 (germline): SGHRS, YFSETQ. Unmatched junction bases numbered 7, after V lost 2 bases and J lost 4 bases. PCR involved 60 Vbeta and 13 Jbeta primers. This table comes from immunoSEQ multiplex PCR, and its TCRdb copy is limited to in-frame clones, with some not included. This table holds roughly 100,000 clones, 60% to 80% found once. Comment on this clone: Its antigen is not known.

Sequencing was performed on PBMCs. The chain combines TRBV5-1 with TRBJ1-1, with 8 bases fitting TRBD1. The clonotype was recovered from a middle-aged man in good health and CMV-seronegative. CDR3 residues: CASSFFTGGGTEAFF. CDR3 sequence (DNA): TGCGCCAGCAGCTTCTTTACAGGGGGAGGCACTGAAGCTTTCTTT.